This T cell receptor beta chain was sequenced in a study of vaccination and CD4 T cells after COVID-19. Noted treatment: roughly 10-day PBMC culture with coronavirus spike peptide pools or control peptides (ViraFEST assay). Oncomine TCR Beta short-read sequencing was applied to DNA from cultured CD4+ T cells. TCRdb redid the calling of the PCR reads with MiXCR, one entry per CDR3 protein. Among around 20,000 distinct CDR3 sequences, roughly 51% were seen once, and the ten largest hold 7.2%. A remark on this clonotype: Its antigen is as yet unknown.

V lost 0 bases, J lost 11 bases, and 7 bases stayed unmatched. Germline assignment: CDR1 DFQATT and CDR2 SNEGSKA (reference sequence). The CDR3 spans 14 residues. The clonotype originates from a human donor who had recovered from COVID-19. This chain uses TRBV20-1 with TRBJ2-7, with TRBD2 matching 13 bases. The starting material was CD4+ T cells from blood, cultured in vitro, obtained before SARS-CoV-2 vaccination. In DNA, the CDR3 is TGCAGTGCTAGAGATGTCGGACTAGCGGGAGTGGAGTACTTC. Amino acids: CSARDVGLAGVEYF.